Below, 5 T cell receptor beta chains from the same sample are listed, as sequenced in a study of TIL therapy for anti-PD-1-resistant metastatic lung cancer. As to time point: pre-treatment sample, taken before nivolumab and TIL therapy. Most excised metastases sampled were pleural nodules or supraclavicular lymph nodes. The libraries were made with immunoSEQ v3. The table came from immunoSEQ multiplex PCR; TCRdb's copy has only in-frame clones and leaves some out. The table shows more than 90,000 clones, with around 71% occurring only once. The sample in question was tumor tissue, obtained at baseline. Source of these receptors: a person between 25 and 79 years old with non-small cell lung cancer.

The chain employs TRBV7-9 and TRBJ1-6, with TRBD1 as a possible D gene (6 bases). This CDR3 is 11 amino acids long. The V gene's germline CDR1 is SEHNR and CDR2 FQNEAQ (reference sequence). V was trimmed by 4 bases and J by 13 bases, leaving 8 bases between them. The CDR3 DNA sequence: TGTGCCAGCAGCTGGGGGCCCCCCCTCCACTTT. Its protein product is CASSWGPPLHF.

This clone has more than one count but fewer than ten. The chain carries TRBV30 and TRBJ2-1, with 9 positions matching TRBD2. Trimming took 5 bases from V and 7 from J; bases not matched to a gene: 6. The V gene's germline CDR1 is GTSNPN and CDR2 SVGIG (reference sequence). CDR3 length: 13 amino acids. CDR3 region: CAWVAGGRNEQFF. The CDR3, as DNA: TGTGCCTGGGTGGCGGGAGGGCGGAATGAGCAGTTCTTC.

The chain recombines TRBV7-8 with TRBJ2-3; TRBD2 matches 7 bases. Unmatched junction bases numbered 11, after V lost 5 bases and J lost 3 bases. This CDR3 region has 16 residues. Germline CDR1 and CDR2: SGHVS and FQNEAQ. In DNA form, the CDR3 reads TGTGCCAGCAGCCCCGAGGGCGGGAGTAGAACAGATACGCAGTATTTT. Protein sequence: CASSPEGGSRTDTQYF.

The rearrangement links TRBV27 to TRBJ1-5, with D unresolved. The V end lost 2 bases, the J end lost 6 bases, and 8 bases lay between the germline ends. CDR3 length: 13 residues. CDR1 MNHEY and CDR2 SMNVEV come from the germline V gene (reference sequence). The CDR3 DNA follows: TGTGCCAGCAGTTTAAGCCGGATTCAGCCCCAGCATTTT. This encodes CASSLSRIQPQHF.

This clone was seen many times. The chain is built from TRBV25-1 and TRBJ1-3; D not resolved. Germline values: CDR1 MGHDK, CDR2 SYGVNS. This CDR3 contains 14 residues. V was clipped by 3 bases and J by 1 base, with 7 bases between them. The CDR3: CASSDRRSGNTIYF. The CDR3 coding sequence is TGTGCCAGCAGTGACCGAAGATCTGGAAACACCATATATTTT.